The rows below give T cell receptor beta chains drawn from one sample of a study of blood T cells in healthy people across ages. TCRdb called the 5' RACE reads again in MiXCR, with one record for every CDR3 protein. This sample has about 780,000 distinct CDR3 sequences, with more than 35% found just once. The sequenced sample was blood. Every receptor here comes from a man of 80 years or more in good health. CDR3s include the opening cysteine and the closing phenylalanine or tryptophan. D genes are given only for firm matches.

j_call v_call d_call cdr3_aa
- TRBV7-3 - CASSLQGGSEQYF
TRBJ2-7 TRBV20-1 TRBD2 CSAIGRTSSAYDQYF
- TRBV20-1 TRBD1 CSAPNRDSILLETQYF
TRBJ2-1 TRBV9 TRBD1 CASSVGTDYNEQFF
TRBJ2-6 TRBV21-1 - CASSITGGGSWANVLTF
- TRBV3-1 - CASSHRDSYPGEQYF
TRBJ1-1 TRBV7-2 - CASSLSRTGNTEAFF
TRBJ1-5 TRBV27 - CASSRDGYQPQHF
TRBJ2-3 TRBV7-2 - CASSRTGDTQYF
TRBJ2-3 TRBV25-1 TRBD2 CASSAIRTSGTDTQYF
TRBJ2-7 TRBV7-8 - CASSADPGYEQYF
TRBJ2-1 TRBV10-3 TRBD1 CAISPRQGWDYNEQFF
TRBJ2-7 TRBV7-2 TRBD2 CASSPTAGDSYEQYF
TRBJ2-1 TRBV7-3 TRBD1 CASSPQHRGLYNEQFF
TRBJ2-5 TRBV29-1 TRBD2 CSVAVSGSHQYF
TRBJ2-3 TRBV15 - CATSTTIRADFTDTQYF
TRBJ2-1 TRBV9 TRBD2 CASSEGTSGDNEQFF
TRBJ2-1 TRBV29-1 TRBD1 CSVEDQGQTTYNEQFF
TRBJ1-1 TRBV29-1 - CSGDFDGAATEAFF
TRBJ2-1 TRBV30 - CAWNSGVENNEQFF
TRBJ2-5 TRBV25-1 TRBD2 CASSPFGGDQETQYF
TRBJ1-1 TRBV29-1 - CSVEAGLNTEAFF
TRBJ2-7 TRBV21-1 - CASSRGVRAFFYEQYF
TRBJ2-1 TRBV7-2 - CASGVAGNFGEIKPYNEQFF
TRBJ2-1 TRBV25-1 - CASIPPWDNEQFF
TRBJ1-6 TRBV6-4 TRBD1 CASSTGPFGSPLHF
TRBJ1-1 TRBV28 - CASSVQSGVIGAFF
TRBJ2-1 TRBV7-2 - CASSFLAFSYNEQFF
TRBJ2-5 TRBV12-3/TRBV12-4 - CASSLARGVQETQYF
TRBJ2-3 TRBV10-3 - CAIGDNTTPRDTQYF
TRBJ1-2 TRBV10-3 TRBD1 CATLEGAYYGYTF
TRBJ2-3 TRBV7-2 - CASQFRRGIDTQYF
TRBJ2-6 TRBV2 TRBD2 CASRLTSGRASGANVLTF
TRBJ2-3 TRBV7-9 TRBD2 CASRRTGLAADTQYF
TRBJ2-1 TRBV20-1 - CSASSGFTYNEQFF
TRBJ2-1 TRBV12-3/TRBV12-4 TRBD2 CASSSHAGTSGRETQFF
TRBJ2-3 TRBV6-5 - CASSYSGRRSSTDTQYF
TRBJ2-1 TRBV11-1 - CASNLGGGSSYNEQFF
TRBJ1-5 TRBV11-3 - CASSPGHNQPQHF
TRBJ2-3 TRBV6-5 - CASSTGGSPTDTQYF
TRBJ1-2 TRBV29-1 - CSYKTARSYGYTF
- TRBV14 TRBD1 CASSQDRGSSYNEQYF
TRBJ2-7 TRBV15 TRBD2 CATSRDYASGSYEQYF
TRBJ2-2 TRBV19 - CASSIAFGLFTGELFF
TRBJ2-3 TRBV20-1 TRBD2 CSANSLAGNTDTQYF
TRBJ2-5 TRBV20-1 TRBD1 CSALDRGGIETQYF
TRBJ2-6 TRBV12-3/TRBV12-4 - CASSGSGWANVLTF
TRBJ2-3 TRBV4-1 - CASSRLARRTGTQYF
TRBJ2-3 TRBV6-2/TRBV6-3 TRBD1 CASRNRGSTDTQYF
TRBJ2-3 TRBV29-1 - CSGKDYFTDTQYF
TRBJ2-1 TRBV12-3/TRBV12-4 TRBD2 CASRSLAGTYNEQFF
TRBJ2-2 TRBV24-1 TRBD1 CATSDMGQGVTGELFF
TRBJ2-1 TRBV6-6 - CATSEAEYDEQFF
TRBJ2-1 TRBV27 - CASSPPMRWATNNEQFF
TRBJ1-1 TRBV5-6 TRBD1 CASSATGQGPITEAFF
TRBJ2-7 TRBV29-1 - CSGSDSYEQYF
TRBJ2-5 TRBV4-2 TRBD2 CASSQVGLAQMETQYF
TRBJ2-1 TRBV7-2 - CASSLSVITSSYNEQFF
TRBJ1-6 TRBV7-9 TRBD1 CASSLGTGSGSPLHF